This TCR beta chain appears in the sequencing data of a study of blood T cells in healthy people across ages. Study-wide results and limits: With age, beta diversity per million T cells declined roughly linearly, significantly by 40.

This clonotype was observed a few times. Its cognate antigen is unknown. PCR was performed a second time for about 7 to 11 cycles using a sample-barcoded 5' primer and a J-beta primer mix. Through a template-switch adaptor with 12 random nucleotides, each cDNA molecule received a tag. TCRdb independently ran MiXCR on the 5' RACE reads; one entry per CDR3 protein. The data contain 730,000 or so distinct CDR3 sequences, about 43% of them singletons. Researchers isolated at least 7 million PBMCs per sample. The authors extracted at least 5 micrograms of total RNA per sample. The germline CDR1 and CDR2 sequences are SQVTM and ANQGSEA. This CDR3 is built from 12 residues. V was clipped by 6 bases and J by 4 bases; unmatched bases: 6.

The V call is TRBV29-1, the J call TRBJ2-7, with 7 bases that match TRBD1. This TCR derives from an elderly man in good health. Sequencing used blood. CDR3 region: CSVPGGMYEQYF. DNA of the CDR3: TGCAGCGTCCCAGGGGGAATGTACGAGCAGTACTTC.